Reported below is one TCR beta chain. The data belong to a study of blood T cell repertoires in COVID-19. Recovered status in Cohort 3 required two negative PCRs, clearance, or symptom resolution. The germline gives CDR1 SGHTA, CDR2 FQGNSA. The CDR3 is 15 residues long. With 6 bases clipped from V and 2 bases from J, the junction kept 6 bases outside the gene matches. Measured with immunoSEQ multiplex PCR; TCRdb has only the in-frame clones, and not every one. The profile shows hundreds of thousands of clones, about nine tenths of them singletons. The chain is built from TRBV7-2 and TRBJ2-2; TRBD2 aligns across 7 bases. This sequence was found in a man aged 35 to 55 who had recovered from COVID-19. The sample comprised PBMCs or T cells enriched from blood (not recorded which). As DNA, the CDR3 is TGTGCCAGCAGGGAGAGGGACTACAACACCGGGGAGCTGTTTTTT. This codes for CASRERDYNTGELFF.